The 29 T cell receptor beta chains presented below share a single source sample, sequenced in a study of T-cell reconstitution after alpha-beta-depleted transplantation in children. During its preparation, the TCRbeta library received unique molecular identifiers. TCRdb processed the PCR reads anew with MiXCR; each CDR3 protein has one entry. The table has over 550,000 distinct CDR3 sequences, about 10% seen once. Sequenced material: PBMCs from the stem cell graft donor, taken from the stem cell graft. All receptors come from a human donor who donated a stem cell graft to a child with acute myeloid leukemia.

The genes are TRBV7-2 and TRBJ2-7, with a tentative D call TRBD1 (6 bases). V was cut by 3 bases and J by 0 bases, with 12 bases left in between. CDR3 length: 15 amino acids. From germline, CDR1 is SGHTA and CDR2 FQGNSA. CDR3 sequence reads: CASSLDSFSSYEQYF. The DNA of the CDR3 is TGTGCCAGCAGCTTGGACAGTTTTAGCTCCTACGAGCAGTACTTC.

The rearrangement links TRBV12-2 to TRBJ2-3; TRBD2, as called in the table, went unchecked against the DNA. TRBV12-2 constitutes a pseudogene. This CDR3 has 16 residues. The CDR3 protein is CASRIAPSGAGDTQYF. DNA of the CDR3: TGTGCAAGTCGCATAGCCCCTAGCGGCGCGGGGGATACGCAGTATTTT.

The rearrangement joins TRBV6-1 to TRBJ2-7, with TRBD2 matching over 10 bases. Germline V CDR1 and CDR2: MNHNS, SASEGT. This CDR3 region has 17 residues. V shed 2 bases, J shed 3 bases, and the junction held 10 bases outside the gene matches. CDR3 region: CASSELRPKREGYEQYF. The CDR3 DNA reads TGTGCCAGCAGTGAATTACGCCCGAAGCGGGAGGGCTACGAGCAGTACTTC.

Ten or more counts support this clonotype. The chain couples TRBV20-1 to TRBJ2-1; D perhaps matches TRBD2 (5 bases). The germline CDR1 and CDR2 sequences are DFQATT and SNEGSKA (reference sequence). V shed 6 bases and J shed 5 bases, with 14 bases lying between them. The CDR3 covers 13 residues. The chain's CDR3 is CSADSANDNEQFF. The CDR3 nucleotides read TGCAGTGCCGATAGCGCCAACGACAATGAGCAGTTCTTC.

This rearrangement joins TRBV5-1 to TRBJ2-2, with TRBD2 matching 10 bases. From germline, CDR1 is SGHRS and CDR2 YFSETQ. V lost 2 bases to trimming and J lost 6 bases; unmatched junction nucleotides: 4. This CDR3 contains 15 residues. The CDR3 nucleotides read TGCGCCAGCAGCTTTATAGCGGGAGGAGCCGGGGAGCTGTTTTTT. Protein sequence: CASSFIAGGAGELFF.

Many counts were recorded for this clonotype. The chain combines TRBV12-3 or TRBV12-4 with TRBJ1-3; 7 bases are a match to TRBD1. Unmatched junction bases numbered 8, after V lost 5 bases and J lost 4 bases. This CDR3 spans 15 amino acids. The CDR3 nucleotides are TGTGCCAGCAGTCCTGTTAGGGGGCAAGGAAACACCATATATTTT. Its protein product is CASSPVRGQGNTIYF.

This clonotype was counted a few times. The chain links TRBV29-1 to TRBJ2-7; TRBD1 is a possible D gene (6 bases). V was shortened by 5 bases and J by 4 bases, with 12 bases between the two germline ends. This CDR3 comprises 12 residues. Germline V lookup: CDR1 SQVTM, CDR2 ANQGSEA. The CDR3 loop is CSVIGQRYEQYF. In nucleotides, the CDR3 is TGCAGCGTTATCGGACAGCGGTACGAGCAGTACTTC.

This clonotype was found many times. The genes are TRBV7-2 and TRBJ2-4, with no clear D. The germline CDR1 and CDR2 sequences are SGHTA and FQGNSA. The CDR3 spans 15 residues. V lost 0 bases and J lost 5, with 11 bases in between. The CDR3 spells CASSLAGIPENIQYF. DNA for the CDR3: TGTGCCAGCAGCTTAGCGGGTATCCCCGAAAACATTCAGTACTTC.

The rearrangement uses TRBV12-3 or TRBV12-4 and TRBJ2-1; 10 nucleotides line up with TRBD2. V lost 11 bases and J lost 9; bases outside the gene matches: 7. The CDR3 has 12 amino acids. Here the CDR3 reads CASSSGGPEQFF. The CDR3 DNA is TGTGCCTCCTCTAGCGGGGGTCCTGAGCAGTTCTTC.

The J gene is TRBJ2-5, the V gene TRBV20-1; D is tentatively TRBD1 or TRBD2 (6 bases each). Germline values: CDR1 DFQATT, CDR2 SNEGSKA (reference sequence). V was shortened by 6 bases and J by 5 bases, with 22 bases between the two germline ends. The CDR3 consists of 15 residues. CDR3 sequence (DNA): TGCAGTGCCGAACCGGACCGGGGGCATGGGGAGACCCAGTACTTC. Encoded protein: CSAEPDRGHGETQYF.

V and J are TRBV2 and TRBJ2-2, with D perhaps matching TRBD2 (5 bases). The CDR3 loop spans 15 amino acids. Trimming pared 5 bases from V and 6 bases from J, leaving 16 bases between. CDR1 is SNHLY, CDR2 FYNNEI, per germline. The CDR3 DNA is TGTGCCAGCAGTTTAGGAGGCTCGTCAGCCGGGGAGCTGTTTTTT. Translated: CASSLGGSSAGELFF.

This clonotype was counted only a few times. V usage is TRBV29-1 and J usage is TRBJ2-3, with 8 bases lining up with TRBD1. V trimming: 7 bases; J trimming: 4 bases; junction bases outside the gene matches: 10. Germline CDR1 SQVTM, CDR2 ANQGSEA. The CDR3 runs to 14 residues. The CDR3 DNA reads TGCAGCGGCAGGACAGGGTTAGTGGCAGATACGCAGTATTTT. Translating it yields CSGRTGLVADTQYF.

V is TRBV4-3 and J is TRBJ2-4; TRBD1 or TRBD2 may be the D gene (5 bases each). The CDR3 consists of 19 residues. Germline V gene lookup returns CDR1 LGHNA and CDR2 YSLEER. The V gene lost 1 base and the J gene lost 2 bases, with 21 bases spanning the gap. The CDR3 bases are TGCGCCAGCAGCCAAGCGGTCCCGGCGGCAGGGAGAACCAAAAACATTCAGTACTTC. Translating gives CASSQAVPAAGRTKNIQYF.

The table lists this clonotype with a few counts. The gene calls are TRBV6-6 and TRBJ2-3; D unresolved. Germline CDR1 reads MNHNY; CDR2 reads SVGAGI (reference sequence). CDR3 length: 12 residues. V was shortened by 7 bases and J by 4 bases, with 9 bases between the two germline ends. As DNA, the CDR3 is TGTGCCAGCACACATATCCCAGATACGCAGTATTTT. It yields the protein CASTHIPDTQYF.

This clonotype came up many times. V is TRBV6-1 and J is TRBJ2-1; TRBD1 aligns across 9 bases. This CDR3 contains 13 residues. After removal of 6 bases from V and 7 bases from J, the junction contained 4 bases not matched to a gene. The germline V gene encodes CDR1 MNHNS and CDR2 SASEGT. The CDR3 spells CASRVTGGNEQFF. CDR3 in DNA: TGTGCCAGCAGAGTGACAGGGGGGAATGAGCAGTTCTTC.

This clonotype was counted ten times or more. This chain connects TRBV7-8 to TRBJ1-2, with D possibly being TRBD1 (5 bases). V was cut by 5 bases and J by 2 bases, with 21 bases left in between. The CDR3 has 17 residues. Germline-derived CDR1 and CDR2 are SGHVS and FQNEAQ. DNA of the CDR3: TGTGCCAGCAGCCCGCGGTATATGGGACCGGAGAACTATGGCTACACCTTC. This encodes CASSPRYMGPENYGYTF.

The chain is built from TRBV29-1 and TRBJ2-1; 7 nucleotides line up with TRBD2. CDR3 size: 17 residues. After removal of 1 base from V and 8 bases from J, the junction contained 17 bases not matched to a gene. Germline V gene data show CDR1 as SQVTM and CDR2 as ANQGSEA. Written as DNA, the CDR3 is TGCAGCGTTGAAGGAAGGTCGGGGCGGGAGCGGGGTCATGAGCAGTTCTTC. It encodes CSVEGRSGRERGHEQFF.

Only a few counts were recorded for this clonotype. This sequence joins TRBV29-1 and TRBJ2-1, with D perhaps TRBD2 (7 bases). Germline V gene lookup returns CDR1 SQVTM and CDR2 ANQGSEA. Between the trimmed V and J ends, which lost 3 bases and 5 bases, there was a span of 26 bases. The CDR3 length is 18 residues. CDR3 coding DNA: TGCAGCGTTGATCGGGGAGGACTAGGGATGGGGGGCCACAATGAGCAGTTCTTC. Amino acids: CSVDRGGLGMGGHNEQFF.

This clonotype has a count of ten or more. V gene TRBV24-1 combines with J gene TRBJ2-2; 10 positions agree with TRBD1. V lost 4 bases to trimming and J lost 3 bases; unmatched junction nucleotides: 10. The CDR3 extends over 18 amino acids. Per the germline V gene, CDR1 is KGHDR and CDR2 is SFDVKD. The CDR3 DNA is TGTGCCACCAGTGACAGACTCGGGGACAGGGGACACACCGGGGAGCTGTTTTTT. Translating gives CATSDRLGDRGHTGELFF.

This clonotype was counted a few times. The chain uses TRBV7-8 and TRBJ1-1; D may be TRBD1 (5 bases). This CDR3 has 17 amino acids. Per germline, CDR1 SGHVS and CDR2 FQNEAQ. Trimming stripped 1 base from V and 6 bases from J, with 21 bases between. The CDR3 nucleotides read TGTGCCAGCAGCTTAGAAGGGCGCGGACACTTGGTCGCTGAAGCTTTCTTT. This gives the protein CASSLEGRGHLVAEAFF.

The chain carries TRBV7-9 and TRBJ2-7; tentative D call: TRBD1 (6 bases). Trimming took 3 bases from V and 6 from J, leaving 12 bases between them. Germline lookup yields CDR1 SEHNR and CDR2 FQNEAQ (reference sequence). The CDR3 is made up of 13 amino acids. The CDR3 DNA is TGTGCCAGCAGCTTGGGACACCAGGGCGAGCAGTACTTC. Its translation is CASSLGHQGEQYF.

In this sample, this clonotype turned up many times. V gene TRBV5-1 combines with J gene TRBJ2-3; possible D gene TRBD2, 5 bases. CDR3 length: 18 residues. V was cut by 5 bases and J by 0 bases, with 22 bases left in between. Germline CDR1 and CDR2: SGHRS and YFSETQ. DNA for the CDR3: TGCGCCAGCAGTTGGGAGAACGTACCCCTAACTAGCACAGATACGCAGTATTTT. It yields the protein CASSWENVPLTSTDTQYF.

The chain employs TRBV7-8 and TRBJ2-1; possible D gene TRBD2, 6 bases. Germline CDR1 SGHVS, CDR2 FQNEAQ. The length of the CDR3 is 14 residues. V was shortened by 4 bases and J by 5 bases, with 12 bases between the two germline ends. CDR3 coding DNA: TGTGCCAGCAGCTCGGGCGGGAACAACAATGAGCAGTTCTTC. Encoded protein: CASSSGGNNNEQFF.

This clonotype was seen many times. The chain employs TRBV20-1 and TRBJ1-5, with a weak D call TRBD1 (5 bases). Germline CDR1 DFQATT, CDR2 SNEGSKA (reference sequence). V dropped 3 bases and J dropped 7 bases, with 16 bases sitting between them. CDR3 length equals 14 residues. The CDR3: CSASPRDHPQPQHF. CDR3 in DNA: TGCAGTGCTAGTCCCAGGGATCACCCCCAGCCCCAGCATTTT.

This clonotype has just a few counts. DNA for the CDR3: TGCAGCGTCAGCCGGACACTTAACTATGGCTACACCTTC. Protein: CSVSRTLNYGYTF. The genes are TRBV29-1 and TRBJ1-2; TRBD1 is a possible D gene (5 bases). V was pared by 6 bases and J by 1 base, with 12 bases between. Looked up from germline, CDR1 is SQVTM and CDR2 is ANQGSEA. The CDR3 runs 13 residues. Together with reference TRBV29-1 and TRBJ1-2, the CDR3 gives the full variable domain: SAVISQKPSRDICQRGTSLTIQCQVDSQVTMMFWYRQQPGQSLTLIATANQGSEATYESGFVIDKFPISRPNLTFSTLTVSNMSPEDSSIYLCSVSRTLNYGYTFGSGTRLTVV.

The CDR3 region is CSGRHGEETQYF. The CDR3 coding sequence is TGCAGCGGACGGCATGGAGAAGAGACCCAGTACTTC. The V gene is TRBV29-1, the J gene TRBJ2-5; D is unresolved. V was clipped by 7 bases and J by 3 bases, with 12 bases between them. The CDR3 is 12 amino acids. CDR1 and CDR2 from the germline V gene are SQVTM and ANQGSEA.

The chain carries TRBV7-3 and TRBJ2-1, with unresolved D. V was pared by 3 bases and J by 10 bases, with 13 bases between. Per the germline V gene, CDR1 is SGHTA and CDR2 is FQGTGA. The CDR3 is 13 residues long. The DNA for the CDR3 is TGTGCCAGCAGCTTGTCGACCCCGAACGAGCAGTTCTTC. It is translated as CASSLSTPNEQFF.

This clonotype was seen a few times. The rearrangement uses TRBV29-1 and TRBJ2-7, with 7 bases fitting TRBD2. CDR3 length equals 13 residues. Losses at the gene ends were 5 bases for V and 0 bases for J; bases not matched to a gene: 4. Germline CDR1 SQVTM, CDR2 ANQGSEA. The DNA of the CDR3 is TGCAGCGTTTGGACTAGACTCTCCTACGAGCAGTACTTC. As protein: CSVWTRLSYEQYF.

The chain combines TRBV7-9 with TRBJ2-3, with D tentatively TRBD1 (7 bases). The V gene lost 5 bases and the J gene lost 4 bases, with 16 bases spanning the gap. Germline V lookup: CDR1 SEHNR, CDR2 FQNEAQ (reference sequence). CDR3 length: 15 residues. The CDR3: CASSLGQEGPDTQYF. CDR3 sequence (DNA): TGTGCCAGCAGCCTCGGACAGGAGGGGCCAGATACGCAGTATTTT.